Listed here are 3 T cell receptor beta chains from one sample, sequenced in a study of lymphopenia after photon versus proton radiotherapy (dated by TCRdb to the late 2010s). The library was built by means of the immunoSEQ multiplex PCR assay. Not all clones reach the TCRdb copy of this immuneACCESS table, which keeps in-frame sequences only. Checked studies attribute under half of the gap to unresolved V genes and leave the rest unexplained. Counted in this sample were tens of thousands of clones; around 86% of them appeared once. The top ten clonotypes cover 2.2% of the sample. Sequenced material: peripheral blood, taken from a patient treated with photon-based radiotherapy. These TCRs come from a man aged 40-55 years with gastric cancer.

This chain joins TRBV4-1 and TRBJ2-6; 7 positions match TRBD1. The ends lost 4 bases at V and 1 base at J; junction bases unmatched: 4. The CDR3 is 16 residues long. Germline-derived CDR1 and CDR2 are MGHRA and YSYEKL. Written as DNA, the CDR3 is TGCGCCAGCAGCCCTGGGGGACAGTCTGGGGCCAACGTCCTGACTTTC. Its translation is CASSPGGQSGANVLTF.

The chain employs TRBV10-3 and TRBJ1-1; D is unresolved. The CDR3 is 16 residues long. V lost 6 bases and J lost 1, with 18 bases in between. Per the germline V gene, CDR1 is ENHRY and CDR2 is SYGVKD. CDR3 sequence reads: CAIRKAMGIANTEAFF. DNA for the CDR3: TGTGCCATCAGGAAGGCGATGGGGATAGCGAACACTGAAGCTTTCTTT.

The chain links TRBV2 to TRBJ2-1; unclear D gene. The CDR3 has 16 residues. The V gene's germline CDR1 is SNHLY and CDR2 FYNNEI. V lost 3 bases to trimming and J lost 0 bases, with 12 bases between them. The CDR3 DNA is TGTGCCAGCAGTGATTCGACGGGCCTCTCCTACAATGAGCAGTTCTTC. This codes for CASSDSTGLSYNEQFF.